The T cell receptor beta chain described here comes from a study of cytomegalovirus exposure and HLA in healthy donors. Findings and limits, study-wide: Association of a missense DCLRE1C variant with TCR beta V- and J-gene trimming was reported in a later analysis. A later analysis associated 15,000 to 20,000 TCR beta sequences with HLA alleles at a 0.05 false discovery rate.

Though probably carrying unrecorded immune exposures, donors were nominally healthy at sampling. The PCR contained 60 Vbeta and 13 Jbeta primers. Here immunoSEQ multiplex PCR was the method, and the copy in TCRdb shows in-frame clones only, minus some. The data show approximately 37,000 clones, and the top ten clones hold 8.9%. On this clone: The antigen is not known.

V trimming: 5 bases; J trimming: 3 bases; junction bases outside the gene matches: 7. Germline values: CDR1 SGHTA, CDR2 FQGNSA. This CDR3 is built from 15 residues. The clonotype comes from a middle-aged man in good health and CMV-seropositive. The sequenced sample was PBMCs. The chain carries TRBV7-2 and TRBJ2-1; TRBD1 aligns across 7 bases. CDR3 bases: TGTGCCAGCAGCCCACCAGGGACAGTCTACAATGAGCAGTTCTTC. This encodes CASSPPGTVYNEQFF.